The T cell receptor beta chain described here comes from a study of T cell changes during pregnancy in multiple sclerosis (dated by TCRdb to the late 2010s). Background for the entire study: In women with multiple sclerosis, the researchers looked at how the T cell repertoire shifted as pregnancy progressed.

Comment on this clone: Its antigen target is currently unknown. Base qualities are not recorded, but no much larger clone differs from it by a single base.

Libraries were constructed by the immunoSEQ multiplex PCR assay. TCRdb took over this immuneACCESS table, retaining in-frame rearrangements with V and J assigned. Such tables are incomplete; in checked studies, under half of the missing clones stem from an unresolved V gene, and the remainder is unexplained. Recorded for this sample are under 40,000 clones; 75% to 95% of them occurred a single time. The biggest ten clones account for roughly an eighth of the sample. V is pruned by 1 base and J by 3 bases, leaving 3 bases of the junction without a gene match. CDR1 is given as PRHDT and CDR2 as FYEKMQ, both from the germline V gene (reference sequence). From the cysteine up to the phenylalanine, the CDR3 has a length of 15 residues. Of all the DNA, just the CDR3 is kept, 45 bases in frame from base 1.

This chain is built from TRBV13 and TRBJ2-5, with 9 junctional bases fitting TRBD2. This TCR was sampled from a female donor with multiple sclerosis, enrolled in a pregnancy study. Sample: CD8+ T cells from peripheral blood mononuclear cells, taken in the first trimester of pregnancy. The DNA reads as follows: TGTGCCAGCAGCTTAGCCCCTAGCGGGAAAGAGACCCAGTACTTC. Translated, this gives CASSLAPSGKETQYF. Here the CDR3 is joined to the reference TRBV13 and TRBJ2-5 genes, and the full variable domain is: AAGVIQSPRHLIKEKRETATLKCYPIPRHDTVYWYQQGPGQDPQFLISFYEKMQSDKGSIPDRFSAQQFSDYHSELNMSSLELGDSALYFCASSLAPSGKETQYFGPGTRLLVL.